This T cell receptor (beta chain) is drawn from a study of T cells after yellow fever vaccination. TCRdb reanalysed the 5' RACE reads using MiXCR and keeps one entry per CDR3 protein. The data contain some 110,000 distinct CDR3 sequences, 7% to 8.5% of them singletons. In its sample, this clonotype was seen a few times. The material sequenced was CD8+ T cells sorted from PBMCs, taken 45 days after the yellow fever booster vaccination. The receptor was isolated from a man aged 25 to 40 who received the YFV17D yellow fever vaccine.

The CDR3 protein is CARNATSPGLAGCPDLRPGELFF. The CDR3 coding sequence is TGTGCCAGAAACGCTACTTCACCGGGACTAGCGGGATGCCCCGACCTACGCCCCGGGGAGCTGTTTTTT. This chain uses TRBV5-3 with TRBJ2-2; 13 nucleotides agree with TRBD2. TRBV5-3 is noted as an ORF with a role that remains uncertain. Trimming at V came to 6 bases and at J to 6 bases, leaving 29 bases not matched to a gene. There are 23 residues in the CDR3.